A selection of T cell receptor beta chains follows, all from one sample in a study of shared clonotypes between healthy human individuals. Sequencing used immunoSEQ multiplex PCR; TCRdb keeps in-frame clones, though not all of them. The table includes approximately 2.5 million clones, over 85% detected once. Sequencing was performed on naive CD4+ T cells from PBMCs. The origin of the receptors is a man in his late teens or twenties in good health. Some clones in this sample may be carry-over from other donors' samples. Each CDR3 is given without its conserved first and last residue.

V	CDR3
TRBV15	ATSRDKDGGGLETQY
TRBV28	ASALYGLAAYEQY
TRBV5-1	ASSLGGAPSYNEQF
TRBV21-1	ASSKGTLFQPQH
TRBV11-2	ASSRGAGDYGYT
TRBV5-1	ASSGSGTASYEQY
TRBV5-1	ASSPRGTGTYEQY
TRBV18	ASSPRTGGFPYEQY
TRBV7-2	ASSPGTGRNTEAF
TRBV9	ASSPPGTPSSYEQY
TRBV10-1	ASSKDRGPKETQY
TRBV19	ASSKQPGQGLETQY
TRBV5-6	ASMYTGSLRETQY
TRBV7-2	ASSSRLAGGPHEQY
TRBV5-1	ASSPAQVQETQY
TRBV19	ASSVGGTNQPQH
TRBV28	ASSSRTGLTPYEQY
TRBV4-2	ASSQDRGGPEKLF
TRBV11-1	ASSSTGGNTGELF
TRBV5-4	ASSHLTTSIYEQY
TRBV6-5	ATQLSGGQETQY
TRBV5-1	ASRTGTNYGYT
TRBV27	ASSGGLAGGRETQY
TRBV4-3	ASSQELTTGVGAF
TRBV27	ASSLDRGTDTQY
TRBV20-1	SARISHIQY
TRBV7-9	ASSFGTGDHNEKLF